The TCR beta chain under discussion was sequenced for a study of OX40 agonist ivuxolimab in advanced cancers. Study-wide context: Ivuxolimab, an antibody that agonizes OX40 (CD134), was administered to the patients. The group had a mean age of 60 years, ranged from roughly 20 to 79, and was just under 85% male.

Assay: immunoSEQ multiplex PCR; the TCRdb copy retains only in-frame clones and omits some. The sample has 25,000 to 35,000 clones; roughly 90% are singletons. Details on this clone: No antigen is known for it.

The V gene's germline CDR1 is LGHNA and CDR2 YSLEER. The V end lost 0 bases, the J end lost 7 bases, and 12 bases lay between the germline ends. The CDR3 has 14 amino acids. Overall study results and limits: Some nonresponders also had low normalized T-cell clonal expansion. Clonal expansion by week 6 occurred in CD4+ and CD8+ blood T cells (at 0.1 to 3.0 mg/kg).

The J gene is TRBJ1-1, the V gene TRBV4-3, with a tentative D call TRBD1 (5 bases). The source was CD4+ or CD8+ T cells sorted from blood, collected in a trial of the OX40 agonist ivuxolimab. The TCR was taken from an adult with an advanced solid tumor such as melanoma, head and neck, liver or kidney cancer. The CDR3 region is CASSQEGVEGEAFF. The CDR3 DNA reads TGCGCCAGCAGCCAAGAGGGGGTGGAGGGTGAAGCTTTCTTT.